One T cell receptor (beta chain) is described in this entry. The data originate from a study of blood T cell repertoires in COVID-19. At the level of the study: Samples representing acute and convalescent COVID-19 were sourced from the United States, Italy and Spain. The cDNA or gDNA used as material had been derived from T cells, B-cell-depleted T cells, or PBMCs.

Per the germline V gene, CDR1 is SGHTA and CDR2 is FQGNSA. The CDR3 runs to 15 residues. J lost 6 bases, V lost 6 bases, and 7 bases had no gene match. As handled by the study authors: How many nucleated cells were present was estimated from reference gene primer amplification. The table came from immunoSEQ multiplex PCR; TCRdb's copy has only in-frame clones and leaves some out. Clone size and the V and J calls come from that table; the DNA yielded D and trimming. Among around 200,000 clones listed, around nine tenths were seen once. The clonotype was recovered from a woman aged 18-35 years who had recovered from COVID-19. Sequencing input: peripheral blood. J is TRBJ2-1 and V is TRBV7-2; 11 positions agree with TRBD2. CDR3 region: CASSWRLAGSNEQFF. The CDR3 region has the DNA TGTGCCAGCAGTTGGAGACTAGCGGGAAGCAATGAGCAGTTCTTC.